The rows below give T cell receptor beta chains drawn from one sample of a study of T cells in Graves' hyperthyroidism and ophthalmopathy. TCRdb re-derived calls from the multiplex PCR reads in MiXCR, one entry per CDR3 protein. The top ten clones hold roughly two fifths of a sample with more than 300,000 distinct CDR3 sequences, about 18% of them seen once. The specimen sequenced was blood. Receptors originate from a man aged 18 to 29 with Graves' ophthalmopathy. CDR3s include the opening cysteine and the closing phenylalanine or tryptophan. The order of the fields is clone size, J gene, V gene, D gene, CDR3 DNA, CDR3 protein. D genes are given only for firm matches. Size is stated for part of the rows, as once, few or many counts, or as a class when the clone is expanded.

few | TRBJ2-2 | TRBV5-1 | - | TGCGCCATCAGGGGACAACCCAACACCGGGGAGCTGTTTTTT | CAIRGQPNTGELFF
- | TRBJ2-2 | TRBV10-3 | - | TGTGCCATCAACATGGGGGGGAACACCGGGGAGCTGTTTTTT | CAINMGGNTGELFF
many | TRBJ1-6 | TRBV7-8 | - | TGTGCCAGCAGCCCTAGAGACTCCTATAATTCACCCCTCCACTTT | CASSPRDSYNSPLHF
many | TRBJ1-1 | TRBV19 | TRBD1 | TGTGCCAGTAAGGAGGGGGCGAACACTGAAGCTTTCTTT | CASKEGANTEAFF
many | TRBJ1-2 | TRBV6-1 | TRBD1 | TGTGCCAGACCTTTGGGACAGAGGATAGCTAACTATGGCTACACCTTC | CARPLGQRIANYGYTF
many | TRBJ1-1 | TRBV18 | - | TGTGCCAGCTCACCCGGGTCTACTCATAGAAACACTGAAGCTTTCTTT | CASSPGSTHRNTEAFF
many | TRBJ2-1 | TRBV2 | - | TGTGCCAGCAGTGAACAGGCGAAGAATTACAATGAGCAGTTCTTC | CASSEQAKNYNEQFF
many | TRBJ1-1 | TRBV10-3 | TRBD1 | TGTGCCATCCACGGCACAGGGGTGCTGAACACTGAAGCTTTCTTT | CAIHGTGVLNTEAFF
- | TRBJ1-4 | TRBV12-3/TRBV12-4 | - | TGTGCCAGCACCTCTACAGGGAGCAATGAAAAACTGTTTTTT | CASTSTGSNEKLFF
many | TRBJ1-1 | TRBV5-4 | TRBD1 | TGTGCCAGCAGCTTGCAGGGGGGAACTTTCTTT | CASSLQGGTFF
many | TRBJ2-3 | TRBV6-1 | TRBD1 | TGTGCCAGCAGCCGATTCGGACAGGGCAGCACAGATACGCAGTATTTT | CASSRFGQGSTDTQYF
few | TRBJ2-5 | TRBV9 | TRBD2 | TGTGCCAGCAGCGTAGACCCGGGACTAGCGGGGAGGACCCAGTACTTC | CASSVDPGLAGRTQYF
many | TRBJ2-5 | TRBV6-1 | - | TGTGCCAGCAAGCCCCCAAGACAGACACAAGAGACCCAGTACTTC | CASKPPRQTQETQYF
many | TRBJ1-1 | TRBV3-1 | TRBD1 | TGTGCCAGCAGCCAAGATACGGACAGGGGGTCAAAAGCTTTCTTT | CASSQDTDRGSKAFF
many | TRBJ2-5 | TRBV11-2 | - | TGTGCCAGCAGCTTAGTTGAGACCCAGTACTTC | CASSLVETQYF
many | TRBJ1-3 | TRBV11-2 | - | TGTGCCAGCAGCTTAGTTGGAAACACCATATATTTT | CASSLVGNTIYF
few | TRBJ2-5 | TRBV20-1 | - | TGCAGTGCTAGAGTGGGGCAGATGGAGACCCAGTACTTC | CSARVGQMETQYF
- | TRBJ1-5 | TRBV2 | TRBD1 | TGTGCCAGCAGTTCCGGGACAGGGTTTGGGCAGCCCCAGCATTTT | CASSSGTGFGQPQHF
- | TRBJ1-2 | TRBV19 | - | TGTGCCAGTAGGAGCTTCCTGGATGGCTACACCTTC | CASRSFLDGYTF
- | TRBJ2-1 | TRBV19 | TRBD2 | TGTGCCAGTATGGTAGCGGGGGACCCGTTCTCCTACAATGAGCAGTTCTTC | CASMVAGDPFSYNEQFF
many | TRBJ2-2 | TRBV18 | - | TGTGCCAGCTCACCAGACTTAAACACCGGGGAGCTGTTTTTT | CASSPDLNTGELFF
- | TRBJ2-1 | TRBV12-3/TRBV12-4 | TRBD2 | TGTGCCAGCAGTCCAATGACTAGCGGGGGGCGGGGTGAGCAGTTCTTC | CASSPMTSGGRGEQFF
many | TRBJ1-5 | TRBV12-3/TRBV12-4 | - | TGTGCCAGCAGTTTAGGGGCTTATAGCAATCAGCCCCAGCATTTT | CASSLGAYSNQPQHF
many | TRBJ2-3 | TRBV5-1 | - | TGCGCCAGCAGCCTTGGGGGGGCTCCCACAGATACGCAGTATTTT | CASSLGGAPTDTQYF
- | TRBJ2-1 | TRBV2 | TRBD2 | TGTGCCAGCAGTGAAAGGCTACTCGGGCGGGGGGCCGGATACGAGCAGTTCTTC | CASSERLLGRGAGYEQFF
many | TRBJ2-7 | TRBV12-3/TRBV12-4 | - | TGTGCCAGCAGTTCCCCCGAGGGACTGCCCTACGAGCAGTACTTC | CASSSPEGLPYEQYF
few | TRBJ2-3 | TRBV5-1 | TRBD1 | TGCGCCAGCAGCCCCCCCCGGGACAGCGCCACAGATACGCAGTATTTT | CASSPPRDSATDTQYF
few | TRBJ2-1 | TRBV6-1 | TRBD1 | TGTGCCAGCAGTAGACAGGGGAATATCCCCTACAATGAGCAGTTCTTC | CASSRQGNIPYNEQFF
- | TRBJ2-1 | TRBV9 | TRBD2 | TGTGCCAGCAGCCCCCGGGAGGGGACCTACAATGAGCAGTTCTTC | CASSPREGTYNEQFF
- | TRBJ2-3 | TRBV5-1 | - | TGCGCCAGCGGGTCTGGCACAGATACGCAGTATTTT | CASGSGTDTQYF
- | TRBJ2-3 | TRBV12-3/TRBV12-4 | - | TGTGCCAGCAGTTTAGCGGGTCTAGTGGGGGATACGCAGTATTTT | CASSLAGLVGDTQYF
few | TRBJ1-2 | TRBV7-2 | - | TGTGCCAGCAGCTTAACTTTTGGGGTTAACTATGGCTACACCTTC | CASSLTFGVNYGYTF
many | TRBJ1-2 | TRBV2 | - | TGTGCCAGCAGAGTCGGGGGGCGATCCTATGGCTACACCTTC | CASRVGGRSYGYTF
many | TRBJ1-1 | TRBV2 | - | TGTGCCAGCAATAAGGACGGACGGGGCACTGAAGCTTTCTTT | CASNKDGRGTEAFF
many | TRBJ1-2 | TRBV20-1 | TRBD1 | TGCAGTGCCTCCCAGGGGGGACAGGGCTATGGCTACACCTTC | CSASQGGQGYGYTF
many | TRBJ2-5 | TRBV7-3 | TRBD1 | TGTGCCAGCAGCTTGACAGGGGGAAGTCAACAAGAGACCCAGTACTTC | CASSLTGGSQQETQYF
many | TRBJ2-3 | TRBV7-8 | TRBD2 | TGTGCCAGCAGCCCCGGGACTAGCGGCCCAGATACGCAGTATTTT | CASSPGTSGPDTQYF
- | TRBJ2-1 | TRBV11-2 | TRBD2 | TGTGCCAGCAGCCCCCGACTAGCGGGAGGGGAGCAGTTCTTC | CASSPRLAGGEQFF
- | TRBJ2-5 | TRBV10-3 | - | TGTGCCATCAGTGATGCGGACAGCCCCCCTCACTTC | CAISDADSPPHF
- | TRBJ2-7 | TRBV10-2 | TRBD2 | TGCGCCAGCGGGCAAGCGGGGGGGTTGAGCTCCTACGAGCAGTACTTC | CASGQAGGLSSYEQYF
many | TRBJ1-1 | TRBV10-3 | TRBD1 | TGTGCCATCAGAGGAACAGGGGACACTGAAGCTTTCTTT | CAIRGTGDTEAFF